This TCR beta chain was identified during a study of shared clonotypes between healthy human individuals. At the level of the study: Each donor had three CD4 naive, three CD4 memory, two CD8 naive and one CD8 memory plate.

CDR3 length: 17 amino acids. CDR1 SGHRS and CDR2 YFSETQ come from the germline V gene. The V and J ends lost 2 bases and 0 bases respectively, with 16 bases between them. With respect to this clone: Its antigen remains unknown.

Findings and limits, study-wide: Sorted-subset sequencing was shown by rarefaction to be incomplete despite large depth. Roughly 5% was the fraction of naive CD4 clonotypes found shared across several donors.

The investigators split CD4+ cells into a CD45RA+ naive subset and a CD45RA-negative memory subset. Sequencing was performed with immunoSEQ multiplex PCR; in TCRdb, only in-frame clones are kept and a portion is missing. The sample consists of some 2.3 million clones, more than 80% of them appearing once. This sequence joins TRBV5-1 and TRBJ2-3, with a possible D match to TRBD2 (6 bases). Sequencing was done on a sample of naive CD4+ T cells from PBMCs. As for subset: CD45RA+ positively selected. The origin of this receptor is a man aged 18 to 29 in good health. Some clones in this sample may be carry-over from other donors' samples. DNA of the CDR3: TGCGCCAGCAGCTTCCAGGCCGGGACTCCTAGCACAGATACGCAGTATTTT. This codes for CASSFQAGTPSTDTQYF. Filled out from reference TRBV5-1 and TRBJ2-3, the complete variable domain reads KAGVTQTPRYLIKTRGQQVTLSCSPISGHRSVSWYQQTPGQGLQFLFEYFSETQRNKGNFPGRFSGRQFSNSRSEMNVSTLELGDSALYLCASSFQAGTPSTDTQYFGPGTRLTVL.